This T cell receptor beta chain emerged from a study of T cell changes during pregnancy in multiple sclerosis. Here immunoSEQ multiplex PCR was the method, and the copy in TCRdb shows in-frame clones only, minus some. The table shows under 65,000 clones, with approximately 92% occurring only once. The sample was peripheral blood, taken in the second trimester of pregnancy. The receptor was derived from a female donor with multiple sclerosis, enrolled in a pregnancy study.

This CDR3 reads CASSLQQGITEAFF. CDR3 bases: TGTGCCAGCAGCTTACAGCAGGGGATCACTGAAGCTTTCTTT. This chain connects TRBV7-2 to TRBJ1-1, with D possibly matching TRBD1 (6 bases). The CDR3 has 14 residues. The V gene lost 2 bases and the J gene lost 4 bases, with 11 bases spanning the gap. Germline V gene sequence: CDR1 SGHTA, CDR2 FQGNSA.